These T cell receptor beta chains were read from a single sample in a study of control samples from healthy donors and cancer patients. Sequenced by immunoSEQ multiplex PCR; TCRdb stores in-frame clones only, minus some. This table holds 90,000 to 100,000 clones, roughly 82% found once. The sequenced material came from blood. Source of these receptors: a man in his 60s in good health. CDR3s include the opening cysteine and the closing phenylalanine or tryptophan. A D gene is named only where the DNA matches it firmly. A clone size is listed for some rows: how often the clone was seen (once, few, many), or a class if it is expanded.

v_call,d_call,clone_size,j_call,cdr3_length,cdr3_aa,cdr3_nt
TRBV5-1,TRBD2,-,TRBJ2-5,15,CASSLLNGGFETQYF,TGCGCCAGCAGCTTGTTGAACGGGGGGTTCGAGACCCAGTACTTC
TRBV10-2,TRBD2,-,TRBJ2-7,13,CAATSGNSYEQYF,TGCGCCGCGACTAGCGGAAACTCCTACGAGCAGTACTTC
TRBV27,-,-,TRBJ1-4,14,CASSVQGYDEKLFF,TGTGCCAGCAGCGTACAGGGATATGATGAAAAACTGTTTTTT
TRBV5-5,-,-,TRBJ1-1,14,CASSLDLLNTEAFF,TGTGCCAGCAGTCTGGACCTTCTCAACACTGAAGCTTTCTTT
TRBV28,TRBD1,few,TRBJ1-2,12,CASRQGIYGYTF,TGTGCCAGCAGACAGGGGATCTATGGCTACACCTTC
TRBV6-1,TRBD2,-,TRBJ2-1,15,CASSEGGGTYNEQFF,TGTGCCAGCAGTGAAGGGGGGGGAACCTACAATGAGCAGTTCTTC
TRBV14,-,-,TRBJ2-7,13,CASSRGGLGEQYF,TGTGCCAGCAGCCGAGGGGGTTTAGGGGAGCAGTACTTC
TRBV4-2,TRBD2,-,TRBJ2-5,14,CASSQQTSGGTQYF,TGTGCCAGCAGCCAACAGACTAGCGGGGGGACCCAGTACTTC
TRBV9,TRBD1,-,TRBJ1-2,15,CASSARDRTNYGYTF,TGTGCCAGCAGCGCCCGGGACAGGACTAACTATGGCTACACCTTC
TRBV2,TRBD2,-,TRBJ2-7,14,CASRVGAGYYEQYF,TGTGCCAGCAGGGTGGGAGCGGGGTACTACGAGCAGTACTTC
TRBV4-1,-,-,TRBJ1-1,17,CASSQDPSGTMNTEAFF,TGCGCCAGCAGCCAAGATCCTAGCGGAACCATGAACACTGAAGCTTTCTTT
TRBV9,-,-,TRBJ2-5,15,CASSANRGGGETQYF,TGTGCCAGCAGCGCAAACAGAGGAGGAGGGGAGACCCAGTACTTC
TRBV10-3,TRBD2,-,TRBJ2-3,14,CATGTSVSTDTQYF,TGTGCCACCGGGACTAGCGTAAGCACAGATACGCAGTATTTT
TRBV13,-,-,TRBJ2-7,16,CASSQGVKTELGEQYF,TGTGCCAGCAGCCAGGGAGTTAAGACGGAACTTGGCGAGCAGTACTTC
TRBV3-1/TRBV3-2,-,-,TRBJ2-7,14,CASSQGEGRQEQYF,TGTGCCAGCAGCCAAGGCGAGGGCAGACAAGAGCAGTACTTC
TRBV19,-,-,TRBJ2-1,15,CASSIEGWVINEQFF,TGTGCCAGTAGTATTGAAGGCTGGGTTATCAATGAGCAGTTCTTC
TRBV7-2,TRBD2,-,TRBJ2-1,14,CASSWGGAYNEQFF,TGTGCCAGCAGCTGGGGGGGGGCCTACAATGAGCAGTTCTTC
TRBV3-1/TRBV3-2,TRBD2,-,TRBJ2-5,20,CASSQDGGFSGGAFQETQYF,TGTGCCAGCAGCCAAGATGGAGGGTTTAGCGGGGGGGCCTTCCAAGAGACCCAGTACTTC
TRBV15,-,-,TRBJ2-1,14,CATSRDADYNEQFF,TGTGCCACCAGCAGAGATGCAGATTACAATGAGCAGTTCTTC
TRBV24-1,TRBD1,once,TRBJ2-3,17,CATSEPGTGVGGDTQYF,TGTGCCACCAGTGAGCCCGGGACAGGGGTTGGGGGAGATACGCAGTATTTT
TRBV12-5,-,-,TRBJ1-5,16,CASGEGHSGGNQPQHF,TGTGCTAGTGGTGAGGGACATTCTGGAGGGAATCAGCCCCAGCATTTT
TRBV30,-,-,TRBJ2-2,13,CAWSVRVAGELFF,TGTGCCTGGAGTGTCAGGGTTGCCGGGGAGCTGTTTTTT
TRBV27,-,-,TRBJ1-5,12,CASTSPGQPQHF,TGTGCCAGCACTTCCCCAGGACAGCCCCAGCATTTT
TRBV7-9,-,-,TRBJ1-3,15,CASSLATVAGNTIYF,TGTGCCAGCAGCTTAGCTACCGTAGCTGGAAACACCATATATTTT
TRBV7-9,-,-,TRBJ1-1,14,CASSGRMSGAVAFF,TGTGCCAGCAGCGGGAGGATGTCAGGCGCGGTAGCTTTCTTT
TRBV5-5,-,-,TRBJ1-1,14,CASSLNPMGTEAFF,TGTGCCAGCAGCTTGAACCCAATGGGAACTGAAGCTTTCTTT
TRBV6-6,-,-,TRBJ2-3,13,CASEGPNTDTQYF,TGTGCCAGCGAGGGCCCCAACACAGATACGCAGTATTTT
TRBV27,TRBD2,-,TRBJ2-7,15,CASSLLAGGGYEQYF,TGTGCCAGCAGTTTATTAGCGGGAGGGGGTTACGAGCAGTACTTC
TRBV11-2,TRBD1,few,TRBJ1-2,14,CASSSKGTGRGYTF,TGTGCCAGCAGCTCCAAGGGGACAGGTCGTGGCTACACCTTC
TRBV6-5,-,once,TRBJ2-7,13,CASSYDRLYEQYF,TGTGCCAGCAGTTACGACAGGCTATACGAGCAGTACTTC
TRBV14,TRBD1,-,TRBJ1-4,17,CASSHLRMDRGNEKLFF,TGTGCCAGCAGCCACCTTAGAATGGACAGGGGAAATGAAAAACTGTTTTTT
TRBV30,TRBD1,-,TRBJ1-2,14,CAWSTGTGNYGYTF,TGTGCCTGGAGTACCGGGACAGGGAACTATGGCTACACCTTC